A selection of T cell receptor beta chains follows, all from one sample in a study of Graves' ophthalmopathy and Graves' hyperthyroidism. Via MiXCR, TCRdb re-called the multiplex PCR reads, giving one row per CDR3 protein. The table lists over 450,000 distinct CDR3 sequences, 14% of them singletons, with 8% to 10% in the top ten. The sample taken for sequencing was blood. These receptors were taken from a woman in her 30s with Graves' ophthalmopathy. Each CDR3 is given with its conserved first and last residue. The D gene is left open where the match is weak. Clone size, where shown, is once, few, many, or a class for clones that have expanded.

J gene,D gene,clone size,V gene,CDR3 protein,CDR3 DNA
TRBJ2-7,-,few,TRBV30,CAWSLGGHQSYEQYF,TGTGCCTGGAGTCTAGGGGGACACCAGTCCTACGAGCAGTACTTC
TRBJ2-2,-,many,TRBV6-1,CASSEGPGQGTGELFF,TGTGCCAGCAGTGAAGGCCCGGGCCAGGGCACCGGGGAGCTGTTTTTT
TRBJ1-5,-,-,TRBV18,CASSPPGQGVNQPQHF,TGTGCCAGCTCACCACCAGGGCAAGGAGTAAATCAGCCCCAGCATTTT
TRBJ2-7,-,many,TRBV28,CASSLFSMLAYEQYF,TGTGCCAGCAGCCTATTTAGCATGCTCGCCTACGAGCAGTACTTC
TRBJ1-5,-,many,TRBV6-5,CASSSPDERRQPQHF,TGTGCCAGCAGTTCCCCGGACGAAAGGAGACAGCCCCAGCATTTT
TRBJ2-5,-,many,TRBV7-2,CASRGRSQETQYF,TGTGCCAGCCGAGGACGAAGCCAAGAGACCCAGTACTTC
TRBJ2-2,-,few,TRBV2,CASSPLAITGELFF,TGTGCCAGCAGTCCCCTAGCGATCACCGGGGAGCTGTTTTTT
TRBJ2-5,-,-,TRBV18,CASSPLSQETQYF,TGTGCCAGCTCACCACTCTCCCAAGAGACCCAGTACTTC
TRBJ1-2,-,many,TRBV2,CASRPDSSYGYTF,TGTGCCAGCAGGCCCGACAGCTCCTATGGCTACACCTTC
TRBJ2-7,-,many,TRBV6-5,CASNLGGREQYF,TGTGCCAGCAACCTAGGGGGGCGTGAGCAGTACTTC
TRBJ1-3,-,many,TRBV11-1,CASSLAVGLLFSGNTIYF,TGTGCCAGCAGCTTAGCGGTAGGACTTCTGTTCTCTGGAAACACCATATATTTT
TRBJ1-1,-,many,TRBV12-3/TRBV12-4,CASSFRAPRTEAFF,TGTGCCAGCAGTTTTCGGGCGCCGAGGACTGAAGCTTTCTTT
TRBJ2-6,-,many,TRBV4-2,CASSQLRGGANVLTF,TGTGCCAGCAGCCAACTTAGGGGGGGGGCCAACGTCCTGACTTTC
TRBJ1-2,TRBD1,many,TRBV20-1,CSAENPGQGLNGYTF,TGCAGTGCTGAGAATCCGGGACAGGGGTTGAATGGCTACACCTTC
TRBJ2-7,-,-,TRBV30,CAWRTSSLAIEQYF,TGTGCCTGGAGGACGTCCAGCCTTGCGATAGAGCAGTACTTC
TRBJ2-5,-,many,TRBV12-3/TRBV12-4,CASSSQQVQETQYF,TGTGCCAGCAGTTCCCAACAGGTCCAAGAGACCCAGTACTTC
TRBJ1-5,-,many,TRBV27,CASSPIWGRGQPQHF,TGTGCCAGCAGTCCCATCTGGGGAAGGGGTCAGCCCCAGCATTTT
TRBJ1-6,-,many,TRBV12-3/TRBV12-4,CASSLLTAGNSPLHF,TGTGCCAGCAGTTTGCTCACGGCCGGTAATTCACCCCTCCACTTT
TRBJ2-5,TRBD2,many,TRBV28,CASSFTSGRGVQETQYF,TGTGCCAGCAGTTTTACTAGCGGGAGGGGCGTCCAAGAGACCCAGTACTTC
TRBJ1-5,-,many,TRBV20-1,CSARKGRDQPQHF,TGCAGTGCTAGAAAGGGCAGAGATCAGCCCCAGCATTTT
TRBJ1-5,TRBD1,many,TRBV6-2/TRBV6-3,CASSTINRGRKQPQHF,TGTGCCAGCAGTACTATCAACAGGGGACGTAAGCAGCCCCAGCATTTT
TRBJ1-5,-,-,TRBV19,CASRSPREGNQPQHF,TGTGCCAGTAGATCCCCACGTGAAGGCAATCAGCCCCAGCATTTT
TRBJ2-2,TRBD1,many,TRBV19,CATRTGVAGELFF,TGTGCCACACGGACAGGAGTGGCCGGGGAGCTGTTTTTT
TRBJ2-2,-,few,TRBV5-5,CASSSTLASTGELFF,TGTGCCAGCAGCTCTACACTAGCTAGCACCGGGGAGCTGTTTTTT
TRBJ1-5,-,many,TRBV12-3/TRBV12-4,CASSLEPDQPQHF,TGTGCCAGCAGTTTGGAGCCCGATCAGCCCCAGCATTTT
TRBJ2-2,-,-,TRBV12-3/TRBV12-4,CASSFWRGAGTGELFF,TGTGCCAGCAGTTTTTGGCGCGGGGCGGGCACCGGGGAGCTGTTTTTT
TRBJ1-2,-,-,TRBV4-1,CASSQGTAYGYTF,TGCGCCAGCAGCCAAGGGACAGCCTATGGCTACACCTTC
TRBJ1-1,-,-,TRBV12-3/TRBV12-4,CASSDLRRRNTEAFF,TGTGCCAGCAGTGATCTGCGGCGAAGGAACACTGAAGCTTTCTTT
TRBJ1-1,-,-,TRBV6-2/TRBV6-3,CASSYSPHVQGRRTEAFF,TGTGCCAGCAGTTACTCGCCCCACGTTCAGGGGCGCCGGACTGAAGCTTTCTTT
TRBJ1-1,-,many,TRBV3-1,CASSQAGSEAFF,TGTGCCAGCAGCCAAGCAGGGTCTGAAGCTTTCTTT
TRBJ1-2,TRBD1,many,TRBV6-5,CASSYSQGENYGYTF,TGTGCCAGCAGTTACTCGCAGGGGGAAAACTATGGCTACACCTTC
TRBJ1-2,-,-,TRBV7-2,CASSLALRQANYGYTF,TGTGCCAGCAGCTTAGCGCTTCGACAAGCTAACTATGGCTACACCTTC
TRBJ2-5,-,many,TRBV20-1,CSATRTAGETQYF,TGCAGTGCTACTCGGACCGCCGGGGAGACCCAGTACTTC